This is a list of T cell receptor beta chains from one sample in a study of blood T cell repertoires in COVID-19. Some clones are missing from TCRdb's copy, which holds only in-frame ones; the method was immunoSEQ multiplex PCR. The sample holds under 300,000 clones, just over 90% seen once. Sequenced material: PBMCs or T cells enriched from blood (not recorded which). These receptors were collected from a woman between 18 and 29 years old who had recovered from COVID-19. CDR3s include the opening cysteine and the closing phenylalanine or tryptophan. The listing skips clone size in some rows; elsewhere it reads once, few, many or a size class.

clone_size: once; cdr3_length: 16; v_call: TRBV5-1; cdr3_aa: CASSGTPGQLTDTQYF
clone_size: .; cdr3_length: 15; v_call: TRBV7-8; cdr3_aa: CASSPRGSDNSPLHF
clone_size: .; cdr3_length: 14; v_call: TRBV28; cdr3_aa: CASRAGTDRNTIYF
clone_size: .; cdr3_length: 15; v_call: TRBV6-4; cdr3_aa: CASSVTSGGGETQYF
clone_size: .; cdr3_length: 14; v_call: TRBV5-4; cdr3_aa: CASSRDTSTYEQYF
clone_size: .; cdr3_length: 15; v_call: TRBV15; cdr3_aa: CATSREGGDNSPLHF
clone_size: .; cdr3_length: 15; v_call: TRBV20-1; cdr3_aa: CSASRDSFSTDTQYF
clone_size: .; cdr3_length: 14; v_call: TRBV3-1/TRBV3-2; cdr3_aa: CASVGRSGANEQYF
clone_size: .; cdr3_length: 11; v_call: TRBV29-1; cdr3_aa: CSVEGRNGYTF
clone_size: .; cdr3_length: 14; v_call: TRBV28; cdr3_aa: CASSLSSKDYEQYF
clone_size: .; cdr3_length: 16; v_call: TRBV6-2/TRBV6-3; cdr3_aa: CASSYGGLAGVREQFF
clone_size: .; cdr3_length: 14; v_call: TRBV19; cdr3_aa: CASSSGTGAEKLFF
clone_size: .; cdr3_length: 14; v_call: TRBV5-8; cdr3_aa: CASRMTGMNYGYTF
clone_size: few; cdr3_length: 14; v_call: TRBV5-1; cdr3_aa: CASSNRRDTGELFF
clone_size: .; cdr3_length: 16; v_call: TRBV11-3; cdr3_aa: CASSFRSGSYTGELFF
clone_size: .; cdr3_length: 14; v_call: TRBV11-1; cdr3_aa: CASSLLQDNSPLHF